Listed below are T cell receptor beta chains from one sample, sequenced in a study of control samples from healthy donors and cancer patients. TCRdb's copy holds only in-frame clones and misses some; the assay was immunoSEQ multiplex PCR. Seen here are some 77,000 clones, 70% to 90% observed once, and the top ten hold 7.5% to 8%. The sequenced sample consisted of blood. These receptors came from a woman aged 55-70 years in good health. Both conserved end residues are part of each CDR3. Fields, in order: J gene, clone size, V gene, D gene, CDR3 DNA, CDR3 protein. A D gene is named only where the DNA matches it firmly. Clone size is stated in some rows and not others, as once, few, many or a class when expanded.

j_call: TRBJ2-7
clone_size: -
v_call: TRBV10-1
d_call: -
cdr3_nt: TGCGCCAGCAGGCCTGGACAGCTCTACGAGCAGTACTTC
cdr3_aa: CASRPGQLYEQYF

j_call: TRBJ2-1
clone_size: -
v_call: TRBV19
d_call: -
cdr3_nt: TGTGCCAGTAGTGGGAGAGGGGGAGATGAGCAGTTCTTC
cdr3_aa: CASSGRGGDEQFF

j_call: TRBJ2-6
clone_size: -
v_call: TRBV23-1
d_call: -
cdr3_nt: TGCGCCAGCAGTTTGGCCAGCTCTGGGGCCAACGTCCTGACTTTC
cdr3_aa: CASSLASSGANVLTF

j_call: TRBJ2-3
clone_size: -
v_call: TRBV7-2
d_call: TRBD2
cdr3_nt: TGTGCCAGCCTAACTAGCGGCGGAGATACGCAGTATTTT
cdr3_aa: CASLTSGGDTQYF

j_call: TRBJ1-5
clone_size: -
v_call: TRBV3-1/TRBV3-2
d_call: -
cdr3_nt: TGTGCCAGCAGCCAAGAGGAAAGGCCGGGGAATCAGCCCCAGCATTTT
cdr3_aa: CASSQEERPGNQPQHF

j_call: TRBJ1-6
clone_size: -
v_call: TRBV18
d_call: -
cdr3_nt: TGTGCCAGCTCATTCGATCTGAATTCACCCCTCCACTTT
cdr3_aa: CASSFDLNSPLHF

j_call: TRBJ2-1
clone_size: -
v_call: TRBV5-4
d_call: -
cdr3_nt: TGTGCCAGCAGCCAAGACTCAAACTCCTACAATGAGCAGTTCTTC
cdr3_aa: CASSQDSNSYNEQFF

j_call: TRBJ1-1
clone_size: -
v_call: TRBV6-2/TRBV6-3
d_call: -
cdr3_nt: TGTGCCAGCAGTTCCGGACAGACGTACACTGAAGCTTTCTTT
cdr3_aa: CASSSGQTYTEAFF

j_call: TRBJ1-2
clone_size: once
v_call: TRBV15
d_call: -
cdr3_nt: TGTGCCACCAGCAGAGATCAGGGATCTTTTGGCTACACCTTC
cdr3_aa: CATSRDQGSFGYTF

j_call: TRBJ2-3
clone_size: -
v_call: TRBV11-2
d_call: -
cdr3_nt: TGTGCCAGCAGCTCCCGTAGAGCAGATACGCAGTATTTT
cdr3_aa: CASSSRRADTQYF

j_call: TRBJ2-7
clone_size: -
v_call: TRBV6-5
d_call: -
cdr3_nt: TGTGCCAGCAGGTCCTTGGCCGTAACCTACGAGCAGTACTTC
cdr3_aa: CASRSLAVTYEQYF

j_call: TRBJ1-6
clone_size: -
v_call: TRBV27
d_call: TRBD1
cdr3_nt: TGTGCCAGCAGTTACCGGGGACAGGGGATCAATTCACCCCTCCACTTT
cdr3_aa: CASSYRGQGINSPLHF

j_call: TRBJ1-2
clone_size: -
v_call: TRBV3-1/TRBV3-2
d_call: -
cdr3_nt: TGTGCCAGCAGCCAGAGGTCGGCAGGAGGGAACTATGGCTACACCTTC
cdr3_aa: CASSQRSAGGNYGYTF

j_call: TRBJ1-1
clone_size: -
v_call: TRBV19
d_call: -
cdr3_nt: TGTGCCAGTAGTCCCGGGACATCCCAGAACACTGAAGCTTTCTTT
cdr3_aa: CASSPGTSQNTEAFF

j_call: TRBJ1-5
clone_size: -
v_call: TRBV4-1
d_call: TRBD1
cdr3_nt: TGCGCCAGCAGCCAAGTACCGGACAGGGAATATCAGCCCCAGCATTTT
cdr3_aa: CASSQVPDREYQPQHF

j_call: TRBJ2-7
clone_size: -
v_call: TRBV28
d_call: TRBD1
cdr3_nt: TGTGCCAGCAGGGTCGGGACAGACTACGAGCAGTACTTC
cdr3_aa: CASRVGTDYEQYF

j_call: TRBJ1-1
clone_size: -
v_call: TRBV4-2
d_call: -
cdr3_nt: TGTGCCAGCAGCCAAGTTATGGAATTTGAAGCTTTCTTT
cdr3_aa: CASSQVMEFEAFF

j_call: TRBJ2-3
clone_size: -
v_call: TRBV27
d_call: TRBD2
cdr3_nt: TGTGCCAGCAGTTTCAGCGGGAGGCCCACAGATACGCAGTATTTT
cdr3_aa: CASSFSGRPTDTQYF

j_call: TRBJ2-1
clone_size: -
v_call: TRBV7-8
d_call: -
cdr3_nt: TGTGCCAGCAGCCCGTCGGGGGGCTACTACAATGAGCAGTTCTTC
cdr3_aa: CASSPSGGYYNEQFF

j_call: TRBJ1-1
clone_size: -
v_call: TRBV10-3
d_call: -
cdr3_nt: TGTGCCATCAGTGAGGGACAGAAGAACACTGAAGCTTTCTTT
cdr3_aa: CAISEGQKNTEAFF

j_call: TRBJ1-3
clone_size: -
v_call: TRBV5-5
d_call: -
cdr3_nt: TGTGCCAGCAGCTTGTTTGCCCCGGGACACGACAGGATCTCTGGAAACACCATATATTTT
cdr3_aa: CASSLFAPGHDRISGNTIYF

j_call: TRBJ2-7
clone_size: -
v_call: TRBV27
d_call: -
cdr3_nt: TGTGCCAGCGGCAGGGGTCCCTACTACGAGCAGTACTTC
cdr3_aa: CASGRGPYYEQYF

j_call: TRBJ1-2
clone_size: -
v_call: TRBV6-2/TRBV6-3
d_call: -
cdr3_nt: TGTGCCAGCAGTTACTCGGACAACTATGGCTACACCTTC
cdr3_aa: CASSYSDNYGYTF

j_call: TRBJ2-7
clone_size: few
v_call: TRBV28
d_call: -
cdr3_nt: TGTGCCAGCAGGAAGGGCTCGGTCTTCGCCTCCTACGAGCAGTACTTC
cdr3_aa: CASRKGSVFASYEQYF

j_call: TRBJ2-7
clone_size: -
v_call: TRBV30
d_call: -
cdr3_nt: TGTGCCTGGAGTGTCAACGGCCCCTACGAGCAGTACTTC
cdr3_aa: CAWSVNGPYEQYF

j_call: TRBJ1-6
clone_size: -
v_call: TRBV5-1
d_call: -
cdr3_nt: TGCGCCAGCAGCGGGGCACCTCGGCCGGGGGATTCACCCCTCCACTTT
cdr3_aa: CASSGAPRPGDSPLHF

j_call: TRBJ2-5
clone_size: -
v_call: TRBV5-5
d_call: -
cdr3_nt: TGTGCCAGCAGCTTGGTGGGCAGGGCAGAGACCCAGTACTTC
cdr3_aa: CASSLVGRAETQYF

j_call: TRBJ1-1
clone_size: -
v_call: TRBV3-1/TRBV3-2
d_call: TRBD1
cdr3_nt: TGTGCCAGCAGCCAAGGGACAGGGAACACTGAAGCTTTCTTT
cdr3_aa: CASSQGTGNTEAFF

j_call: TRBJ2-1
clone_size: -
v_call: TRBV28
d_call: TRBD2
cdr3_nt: TGTGCCAGCAGGATAGCGGGAGTGGGCGATGAGCAGTTCTTC
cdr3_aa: CASRIAGVGDEQFF

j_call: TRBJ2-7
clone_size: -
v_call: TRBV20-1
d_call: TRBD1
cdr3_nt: TGCAGTGCTATCAGGGGGCACGAGCAGTACTTC
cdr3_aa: CSAIRGHEQYF

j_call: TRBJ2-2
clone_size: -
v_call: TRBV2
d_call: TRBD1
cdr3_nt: TGTGCCAGCAGTGAAGCTCAGGGGGCGGGCGGGGAGCTGTTTTTT
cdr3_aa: CASSEAQGAGGELFF

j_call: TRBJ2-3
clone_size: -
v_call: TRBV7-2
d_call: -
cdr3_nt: TGTGCCAGCAGCGCCCTCGGACCGGCCAGGGGTGCGCAGTATTTT
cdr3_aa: CASSALGPARGAQYF

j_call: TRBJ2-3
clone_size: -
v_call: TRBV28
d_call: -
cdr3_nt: TGTGCCAGCAGCCTCCGGGGGCCAGGAGATACGCAGTATTTT
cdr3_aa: CASSLRGPGDTQYF

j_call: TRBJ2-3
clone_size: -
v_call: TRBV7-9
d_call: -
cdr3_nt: TGTGCCAGCAGCGCTCTGGTGTGGGGGGCCACAGATACGCAGTATTTT
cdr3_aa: CASSALVWGATDTQYF

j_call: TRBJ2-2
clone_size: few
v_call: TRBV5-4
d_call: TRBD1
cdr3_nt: TGTGCCAGCAGCCAACGACAGGGAGACACCGGGGAGCTGTTTTTT
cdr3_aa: CASSQRQGDTGELFF

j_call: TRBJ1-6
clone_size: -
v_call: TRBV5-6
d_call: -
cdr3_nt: TGTGCCAGCAGCTGGGGGGTTTCACCCCTCCACTTT
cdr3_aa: CASSWGVSPLHF

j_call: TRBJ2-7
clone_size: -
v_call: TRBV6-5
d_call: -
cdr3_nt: TGTGCCAGTCAGGTACCCTCCTACGAGCAGTACTTC
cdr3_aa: CASQVPSYEQYF

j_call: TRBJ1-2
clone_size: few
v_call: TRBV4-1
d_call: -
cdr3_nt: TGCGCCAGGCAGGTGCCAGGGCAGGGCTACACCTTC
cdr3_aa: CARQVPGQGYTF

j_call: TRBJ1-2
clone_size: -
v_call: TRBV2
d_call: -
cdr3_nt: TGTGCCAGCAGTGAACAGATATTTGGCTACACCTTC
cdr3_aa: CASSEQIFGYTF

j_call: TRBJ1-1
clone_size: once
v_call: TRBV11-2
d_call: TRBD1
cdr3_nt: TGTGCCAGCAGCTTAGTAGGGGGCAGGCAAGCTTTCTTT
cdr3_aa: CASSLVGGRQAFF

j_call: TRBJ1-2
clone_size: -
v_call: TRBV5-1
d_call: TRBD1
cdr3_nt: TGCGCCAGCCTACCCTCACCAGGGGGGAGAGGCTACACCTTC
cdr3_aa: CASLPSPGGRGYTF

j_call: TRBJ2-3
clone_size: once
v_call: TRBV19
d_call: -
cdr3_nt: TGTGCCAGTTCGGAGGGGAGGTTTTTATATACGCAGTATTTT
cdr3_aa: CASSEGRFLYTQYF

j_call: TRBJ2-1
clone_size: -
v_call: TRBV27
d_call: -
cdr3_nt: TGTGCCAGCAGTCCAACAAGGGTGCACAATGAGCAGTTCTTC
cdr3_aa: CASSPTRVHNEQFF

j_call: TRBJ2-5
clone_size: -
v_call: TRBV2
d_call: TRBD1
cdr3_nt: TGTGCCAGCAGTGTGGGACAGACGCCCCAAGAGACCCAGTACTTC
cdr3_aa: CASSVGQTPQETQYF

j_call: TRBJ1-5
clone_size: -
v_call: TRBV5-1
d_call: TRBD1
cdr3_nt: TGCGCCAGCAGCTTCGGGACAGGGGGTCAGCCCCAGCATTTT
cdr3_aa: CASSFGTGGQPQHF

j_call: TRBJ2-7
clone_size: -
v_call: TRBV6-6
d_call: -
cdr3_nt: TGTGCCAGCAGTTATAACGCAGGGCCGGTGGCCTACGAGCAGTACTTC
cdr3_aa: CASSYNAGPVAYEQYF

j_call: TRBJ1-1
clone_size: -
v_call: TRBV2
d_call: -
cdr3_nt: TGTGCCAGCAGTCCCGTCAGGGGGAACACTGAAGCTTTCTTT
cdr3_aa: CASSPVRGNTEAFF

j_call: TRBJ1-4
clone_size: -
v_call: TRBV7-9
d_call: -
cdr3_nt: TGTGCCAGCAGCCCCAGGACTCCCCCGGGCGAAAAACTGTTTTTT
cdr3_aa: CASSPRTPPGEKLFF